One sample yielded the 8 T cell receptor beta chains listed below, sequenced in a study of human T cells and chemical hapten exposure. Noted time point: healthy volunteer bleed at 2 weeks. Unfractionated whole blood was the source of the extracted total RNA. TCRdb reprocessed the RACE reads via MiXCR and lists one record per CDR3 protein. The table includes some 120,000 distinct CDR3 sequences, 8.5% to 9.5% detected once. Sequencing was performed on whole blood. The origin of the receptors is a male donor in good health. Some clones in this sample may be carry-over from other donors' samples.

The rearrangement joins TRBV7-9 to TRBJ2-7, with a tentative D call TRBD2 (5 bases). Trimming pared 1 base from V and 4 bases from J, leaving 11 bases between. Germline CDR1 is SEHNR and CDR2 is FQNEAQ (reference sequence). CDR3 length: 14 amino acids. Here the CDR3 DNA reads TGTGCCAGCAGCTTAGGTCCCGGGAAATACGAGCAGTACTTC. The encoded protein is CASSLGPGKYEQYF.

The rearrangement joins TRBV29-1 to TRBJ2-3; no clear D gene. Germline loops: CDR1 SQVTM, CDR2 ANQGSEA. Trimming shortened V by 6 bases and J by 0 bases, and 10 bases separated the two germline ends. The CDR3 covers 13 residues. The CDR3 loop reads CSVAAASTDTQYF. The CDR3 coding sequence is TGCAGCGTGGCGGCTGCTAGCACAGATACGCAGTATTTT.

This clonotype appeared many times. The J gene is TRBJ2-5, the V gene TRBV7-8; TRBD2 matches at 9 bases. Germline V gene lookup returns CDR1 SGHVS and CDR2 FQNEAQ. With V trimmed by 8 bases and J by 5 bases, 9 bases remained unmatched. The CDR3 consists of 14 residues. The CDR3 spells CASAGAGGGETQYF. Written as DNA, the CDR3 is TGTGCCAGCGCAGGAGCGGGAGGCGGGGAGACCCAGTACTTC. Complete variable domain (other parts from reference TRBV7-8 and TRBJ2-5): GAGVSQSPRYKVAKRGQDVALRCDPISGHVSLFWYQQALGQGPEFLTYFQNEAQLDKSGLPSDRFFAERPEGSVSTLKIQRTQQEDSAVYLCASAGAGGGETQYFGPGTRLLVL.

The rearrangement uses TRBV7-9 and TRBJ2-3; D gene ambiguous. The CDR3 is 14 residues long. V lost 5 bases, J lost 1 base, and 10 bases lay in between. Looked up from germline, CDR1 is SEHNR and CDR2 is FQNEAQ (reference sequence). CDR3 coding DNA: TGTGCCAGCAGCCTCGATTCGGGCACAGATACGCAGTATTTT. Translated: CASSLDSGTDTQYF.

The rearrangement joins TRBV7-9 to TRBJ2-1, with 7 bases that match TRBD1. The junction had 8 bases not matched to a gene; V was cut back by 5 bases and J by 1 base. This CDR3 has 16 residues. From germline, CDR1 is SEHNR and CDR2 FQNEAQ (reference sequence). Here the CDR3 reads CASSTQGVASYNEQFF. The CDR3 coding sequence is TGTGCCAGCAGCACCCAGGGGGTAGCGTCCTACAATGAGCAGTTCTTC.

This clonotype has just a few counts. The V call is TRBV5-1, the J call TRBJ1-1; D gene unclear. Germline-derived CDR1 and CDR2 are SGHRS and YFSETQ. The CDR3 has 15 residues. V lost 3 bases to trimming and J lost 4 bases, with 16 bases between them. CDR3 region: CASSYNEASGTEAFF. The DNA of the CDR3 is TGCGCCAGCAGCTACAACGAGGCGTCGGGCACTGAAGCTTTCTTT.

This clonotype was seen repeatedly, ten times or more. The rearrangement joins TRBV12-3 or TRBV12-4 to TRBJ1-1, with D possibly matching TRBD1 (6 bases). The CDR3 is made up of 18 amino acids. V lost 3 bases, J lost 3 bases, and 23 bases lay in between. This CDR3 reads CASSLGTPTIKPDTEAFF. The DNA for the CDR3 is TGTGCCAGCAGTTTGGGGACACCCACAATTAAACCAGACACTGAAGCTTTCTTT.

There are many counts of this clonotype. The V gene is TRBV11-2, the J gene TRBJ1-4, with a possible D match to TRBD1 (6 bases). Germline CDR1 is SGHAT and CDR2 is FQNNGV. Trimming removed 5 bases from V and 7 bases from J, with 17 bases in between. The length of the CDR3 is 15 residues. CDR3 amino acids: CASSPDRRWGEKLFF. CDR3 sequence (DNA): TGTGCCAGCAGCCCTGACAGGCGGTGGGGTGAAAAACTGTTTTTT.